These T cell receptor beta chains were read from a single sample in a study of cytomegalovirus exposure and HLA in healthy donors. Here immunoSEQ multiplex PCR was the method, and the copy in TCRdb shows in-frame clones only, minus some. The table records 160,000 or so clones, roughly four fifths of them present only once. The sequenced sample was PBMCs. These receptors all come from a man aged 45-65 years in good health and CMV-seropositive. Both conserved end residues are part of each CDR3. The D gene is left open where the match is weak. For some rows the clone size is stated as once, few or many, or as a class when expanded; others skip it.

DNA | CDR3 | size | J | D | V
TGTGCCAGCAGCCCAGGAGGTTGGGGAGGTGATGGCTACACCTTC | CASSPGGWGGDGYTF | - | TRBJ1-2 | - | TRBV7-9
TGTGCCAGCAGCCAGACAGGGACCATTGGGGGGGGCTACACCTTC | CASSQTGTIGGGYTF | - | TRBJ1-2 | TRBD1 | TRBV7-2
TGTGCCAGCAGTGAAATTGCTGGCCTTGAAGCTTTCTTT | CASSEIAGLEAFF | - | TRBJ1-1 | - | TRBV2
TGTGCCAGCAGCTTAGGGACTAGCGGGAGGTTTCCTTCAGTGCGGGAGCAGTACTTC | CASSLGTSGRFPSVREQYF | - | TRBJ2-7 | TRBD2 | TRBV7-2
TGTGCCAGCAGCCTTAGCGGGGGCCCTAATTCACCCCTCCACTTT | CASSLSGGPNSPLHF | once | TRBJ1-6 | - | TRBV7-2
TGTGCCAGTAGTGTTGCAGGGGTTGGCACAGATACGCAGTATTTT | CASSVAGVGTDTQYF | - | TRBJ2-3 | - | TRBV19
TGTGCCAGCAGCCTGGGACAGAGCTCCTACAATGAGCAGTTCTTC | CASSLGQSSYNEQFF | few | TRBJ2-1 | TRBD1 | TRBV6-1
TGTGCCAGCAGTGAAGGGCTAGCGGGCGCAGATACGCAGTATTTT | CASSEGLAGADTQYF | - | TRBJ2-3 | TRBD2 | TRBV2
TGTGCCACCAGAAGGGGTGATGAAGCTTTCTTT | CATRRGDEAFF | - | TRBJ1-1 | - | TRBV2
TGTGCCAGCAGCTCGCCACAGGGTACCGGGGAGCTGTTTTTT | CASSSPQGTGELFF | - | TRBJ2-2 | - | TRBV5-6
TGTGCCAGCAGTTCCCGGGACAGGGAGGCTGAAGCTTTCTTT | CASSSRDREAEAFF | - | TRBJ1-1 | TRBD1 | TRBV27
TGTGCCATCAGTGAATCCGACAGGAGTCTCGAAAAACTGTTTTTT | CAISESDRSLEKLFF | few | TRBJ1-4 | - | TRBV10-3
TGCGCCAGCAGCCAAACTCAGGACAGGGGGCTTTGGGGCACTGAAGCTTTCTTT | CASSQTQDRGLWGTEAFF | - | TRBJ1-1 | TRBD1 | TRBV4-1
TGCGCCAGCAGCCCGACTGGAACCCAAGAGACCCAGTACTTC | CASSPTGTQETQYF | once | TRBJ2-5 | - | TRBV4-3
TGCAGCGTTGGGGGTGATGGGGGCTGGAGGAACACTGAAGCTTTCTTT | CSVGGDGGWRNTEAFF | - | TRBJ1-1 | - | TRBV29-1
TGTGCCAGCAGTGAACTAGCGGGGGGTGGCACCGGGGAGCTGTTTTTT | CASSELAGGGTGELFF | - | TRBJ2-2 | TRBD2 | TRBV2
TGTGCCAGCAGCCCGCCGGGACAGGGAAACTATGGCTACACCTTC | CASSPPGQGNYGYTF | - | TRBJ1-2 | TRBD1 | TRBV16